Shown below are 8 T cell receptor beta chains from a single sample sequenced in a study of blood T cells in healthy people across ages. Alongside a J-beta primer mix, a sample-barcoded 5' primer served in a second PCR lasting roughly 7 to 12 cycles. TCRdb reanalysed the 5' RACE reads using MiXCR and keeps one entry per CDR3 protein. Of under 800,000 distinct CDR3 sequences listed, roughly 45% are singletons. Sequencing was performed on blood. These receptors all come from a woman between 55 and 75 years old in good health.

This clonotype occurred a few times. The chain couples TRBV20-1 to TRBJ2-1; D gene ambiguous. The CDR3 has 11 amino acids. The germline V and J ends were trimmed by 6 bases and 3 bases, with 6 bases remaining between them. Germline V gene lookup returns CDR1 DFQATT and CDR2 SNEGSKA (reference sequence). The CDR3 here is CSARNYNEQFF. CDR3 nucleotides: TGCAGTGCACGGAACTACAATGAGCAGTTCTTC.

This clonotype has a count of ten or more. The chain combines TRBV28 with TRBJ2-7; 9 bases line up with TRBD1. Trimming removed 3 bases from V and 3 bases from J; junction bases left unmatched: 12. This CDR3 spans 17 amino acids. CDR1 and CDR2 from the germline V gene are MDHEN and SYDVKM. The CDR3 spells CASSFDKMTGGVYEQYF. In DNA form, the CDR3 reads TGTGCCAGCAGTTTCGATAAAATGACAGGGGGGGTCTACGAGCAGTACTTC.

This clonotype was observed a few times. CDR3 DNA sequence: TGTGCCAGCAGCCGGGGGACAGACAACTACGGCTCCTACGAGCAGTACTTC. Translation gives CASSRGTDNYGSYEQYF. V usage is TRBV7-9 and J usage is TRBJ2-7; D possibly corresponds to TRBD1 (7 bases). V lost 5 bases, J lost 0 bases, and 20 bases lay in between. Per the germline V gene, CDR1 is SEHNR and CDR2 is FQNEAQ (reference sequence). The CDR3 consists of 17 residues. The entire variable domain, with the rest obtained from reference TRBV7-9 and TRBJ2-7, is as follows: DTGVSQNPRHKITKRGQNVTFRCDPISEHNRLYWYRQTLGQGPEFLTYFQNEAQLEKSRLLSDRFSAERPKGSFSTLEIQRTEQGDSAMYLCASSRGTDNYGSYEQYFGPGTRLTVT.

The sample holds one count of this clonotype. The chain combines TRBV6-2 or TRBV6-3 with TRBJ2-6, with D tentatively TRBD2 (5 bases). The germline V and J ends were trimmed by 0 bases and 1 base, with 7 bases remaining between them. The CDR3 is made up of 16 amino acids. Looked up from germline, CDR1 is MNHEY and CDR2 is SVGEGT. CDR3 residues: CASSYSLGSGANVLTF. CDR3 in DNA: TGTGCCAGCAGTTACTCACTAGGGTCTGGGGCCAACGTCCTGACTTTC.

The chain couples TRBV5-6 to TRBJ1-2; D remains unclear. The V gene lost 1 base and the J gene lost 2 bases, with 12 bases spanning the gap. The CDR3 consists of 15 residues. From germline, CDR1 is SGHDT and CDR2 YYEEEE. The CDR3: CASSLRLIGNYGYTF. CDR3 nucleotide sequence: TGTGCCAGCAGCTTGCGGCTAATCGGAAACTATGGCTACACCTTC.

J is TRBJ1-1 and V is TRBV6-2 or TRBV6-3, with D unresolved. Germline V gene lookup returns CDR1 MNHEY and CDR2 SVGEGT. The CDR3 extends over 12 amino acids. V gave up 7 bases and J gave up 1 base, with 7 bases separating them. The CDR3 here is CASTRRNTEAFF. DNA of the CDR3: TGTGCCAGCACCCGTAGGAACACTGAAGCTTTCTTT.

The gene calls are TRBV7-2 and TRBJ2-5; 13 bases agree with TRBD2. The CDR3 spans 14 residues. CDR1 and CDR2 from the germline V gene are SGHTA and FQGNSA. V was pared by 7 bases and J by 11 bases, with 10 bases of the junction left unmatched. CDR3 nucleotides: TGTGCCAGCAACTTTGGACTAGCGGGGGATGAGCAGTACTTC. Residues: CASNFGLAGDEQYF.

This chain uses TRBV28 with TRBJ1-2, with a possible D match to TRBD1 (5 bases). Germline lookup yields CDR1 MDHEN and CDR2 SYDVKM. V was cut by 9 bases and J by 3 bases, with 11 bases left in between. This CDR3 has 12 amino acids. The CDR3 protein is CASTGTDYGYTF. Written as DNA, the CDR3 is TGTGCCAGTACTGGGACCGACTATGGCTACACCTTC.